A selection of T cell receptor beta chains follows, all from one sample in a study of blood T cell repertoires in COVID-19. Produced via immunoSEQ multiplex PCR; TCRdb's table is partial and in-frame only. Of about 59,000 clones listed, under 80% are singletons. Sequenced: peripheral blood. The receptors shown here come from a human donor in a cohort sampled during active COVID-19. CDR3s include the opening cysteine and the closing phenylalanine or tryptophan. The D gene is left open where the match is weak. Clone size appears in some rows only: once, few, many, or a class for an expanded clone.

J,size,V,D,CDR3
TRBJ2-7,once,TRBV5-1,TRBD2,CASSLTPYGTSGTYEQYF
TRBJ2-1,-,TRBV30,TRBD2,CAWSSRTGTSGSDEQFF
TRBJ2-7,-,TRBV12-3/TRBV12-4,TRBD1,CASSLGQGAEQYF
TRBJ2-5,once,TRBV6-6,-,CASSYAGTGETQYF
TRBJ2-7,-,TRBV27,-,CASSPQGPYEQYF
TRBJ2-1,few,TRBV9,TRBD2,CASSAVAGGHEQFF
TRBJ2-1,-,TRBV28,-,CASSPLGRESLDEQFF
TRBJ1-5,-,TRBV18,-,CASSPQGPGSNQPQHF
TRBJ1-6,-,TRBV27,-,CASGLAGSYNSPLHF
TRBJ2-7,-,TRBV20-1,TRBD1,CSASHPGQFSYEQYF
TRBJ2-3,-,TRBV4-2,TRBD2,CASSPTSGSTDTQYF
TRBJ2-1,-,TRBV19,-,CASNGVDVGSYNEQFF
TRBJ2-7,-,TRBV7-2,-,CASSPQWGGGNEQYF
TRBJ2-2,-,TRBV7-6,TRBD2,CASSPQSSGRTGELFF
TRBJ2-1,-,TRBV7-9,-,CASSFLRGQFF
TRBJ2-7,-,TRBV18,-,CASSPPPTDRSEQYF
TRBJ2-5,-,TRBV11-3,-,CASSLGQGVSETQYF
TRBJ2-5,-,TRBV4-3,TRBD1,CASSRDSQETQYF
TRBJ2-7,-,TRBV19,-,CASSIGLLSGGQYF
TRBJ2-7,-,TRBV3-1/TRBV3-2,-,CASSHRGPYEQYF
TRBJ2-7,few,TRBV28,TRBD2,CASTREGRTYEQYF
TRBJ2-5,-,TRBV24-1,TRBD2,CATSDRTSGTQETQYF
TRBJ1-5,few,TRBV19,TRBD1,CASSTGQGARHF
TRBJ1-6,-,TRBV5-1,-,CASSLEQGRNSPLHF
TRBJ2-5,-,TRBV19,TRBD1,CASSSRTGLETQYF
TRBJ2-7,few,TRBV2,-,CASTFGGRAGEQYF
TRBJ2-2,-,TRBV7-6,TRBD2,CASSVSGSGTGELFF
TRBJ2-1,once,TRBV7-2,TRBD2,CASSLSGGMGSYNEQFF
TRBJ2-7,once,TRBV7-6,-,CASSLAWPYEQYF
TRBJ1-3,-,TRBV25-1,-,CATSPPSSSGNTIYF
TRBJ2-5,-,TRBV27,TRBD2,CASSSRGGVGLGEETQYF
TRBJ2-6,-,TRBV30,-,CAWSRRSSGANVLTF
TRBJ2-2,-,TRBV11-2,TRBD2,CASSVSGRSNTGELFF
TRBJ1-1,-,TRBV2,-,CASSDPGRAAFF
TRBJ2-7,once,TRBV29-1,TRBD1,CSVEGGSGGWREQYF
TRBJ1-1,-,TRBV7-2,-,CASSLARVSFF
TRBJ2-3,-,TRBV7-2,-,CASSPRQTDTQYF
TRBJ2-1,-,TRBV7-2,TRBD1,CASSLAGTANNEQFF
TRBJ2-7,-,TRBV7-2,TRBD2,CASRRGTSLGYEQYF
TRBJ2-5,once,TRBV9,-,CASSPSGAFQETQYF
TRBJ2-3,-,TRBV11-3,TRBD2,CASSAGGPQDTQYF
TRBJ1-2,few,TRBV29-1,-,CSVDRGGDGYTF
TRBJ2-5,-,TRBV18,TRBD2,CASSPGLAGPETQYF
TRBJ2-1,-,TRBV11-3,-,CASSFSGPKSNEQFF
TRBJ1-6,-,TRBV6-6,-,CASSYSTYSPLHF
TRBJ2-7,-,TRBV29-1,-,CSVESAGLSYEQYF